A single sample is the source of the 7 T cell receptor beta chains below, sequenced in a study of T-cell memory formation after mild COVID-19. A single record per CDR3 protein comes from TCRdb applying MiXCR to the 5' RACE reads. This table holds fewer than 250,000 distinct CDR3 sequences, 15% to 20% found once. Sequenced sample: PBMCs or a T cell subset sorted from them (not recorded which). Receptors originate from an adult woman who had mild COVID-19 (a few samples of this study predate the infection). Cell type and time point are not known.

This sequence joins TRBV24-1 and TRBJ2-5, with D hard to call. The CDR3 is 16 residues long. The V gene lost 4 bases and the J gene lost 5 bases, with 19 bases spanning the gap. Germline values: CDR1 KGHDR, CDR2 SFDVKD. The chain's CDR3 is CATSDVGGPHGETQYF. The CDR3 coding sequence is TGTGCCACCAGTGACGTCGGCGGCCCACATGGGGAGACCCAGTACTTC.

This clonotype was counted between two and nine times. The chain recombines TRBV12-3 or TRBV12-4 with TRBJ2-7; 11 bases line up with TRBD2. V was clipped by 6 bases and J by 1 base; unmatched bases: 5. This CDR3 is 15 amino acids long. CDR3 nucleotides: TGTGCCAGCAGATCGGGACTAGCGGATTCCTACGAGCAGTACTTC. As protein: CASRSGLADSYEQYF.

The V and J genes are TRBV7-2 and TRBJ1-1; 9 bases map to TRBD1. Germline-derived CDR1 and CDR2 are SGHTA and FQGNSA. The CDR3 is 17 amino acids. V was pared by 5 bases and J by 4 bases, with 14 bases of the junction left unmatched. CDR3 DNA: TGTGCCAGCAGCCCCTCAACAGGGGGCGCTTTGAGCACTGAAGCTTTCTTT. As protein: CASSPSTGGALSTEAFF. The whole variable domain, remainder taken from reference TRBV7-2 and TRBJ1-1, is GAGVSQSPSNKVTEKGKDVELRCDPISGHTALYWYRQSLGQGLEFLIYFQGNSAPDKSGLPSDRFSAERTGGSVSTLTIQRTQQEDSAVYLCASSPSTGGALSTEAFFGQGTRLTVV.

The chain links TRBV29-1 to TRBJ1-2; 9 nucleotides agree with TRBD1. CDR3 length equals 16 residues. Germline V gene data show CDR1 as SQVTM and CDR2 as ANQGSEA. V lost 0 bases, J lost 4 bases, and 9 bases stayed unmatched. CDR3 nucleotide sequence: TGCAGCGTTGAAGACCCCACAGGGGGCGCGGGCTATGGCTACACCTTC. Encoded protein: CSVEDPTGGAGYGYTF.

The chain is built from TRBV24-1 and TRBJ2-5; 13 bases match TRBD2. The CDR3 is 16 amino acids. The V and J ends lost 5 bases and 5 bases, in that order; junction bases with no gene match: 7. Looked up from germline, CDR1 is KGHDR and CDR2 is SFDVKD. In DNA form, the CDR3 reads TGTGCCACCAGTGCCACTAGCGGGAGGGCCAGTGAGACCCAGTACTTC. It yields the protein CATSATSGRASETQYF.

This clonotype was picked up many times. The CDR3 loop is CASSLVAGPPPYEQYF. In DNA form, the CDR3 reads TGTGCCAGCAGCTTAGTCGCGGGACCTCCCCCCTACGAGCAGTACTTC. The rearrangement links TRBV7-9 to TRBJ2-7; D is possibly TRBD2 (6 bases). Per the germline V gene, CDR1 is SEHNR and CDR2 is FQNEAQ (reference sequence). V dropped 1 base and J dropped 2 bases, with 15 bases sitting between them. The CDR3 extends over 16 amino acids.

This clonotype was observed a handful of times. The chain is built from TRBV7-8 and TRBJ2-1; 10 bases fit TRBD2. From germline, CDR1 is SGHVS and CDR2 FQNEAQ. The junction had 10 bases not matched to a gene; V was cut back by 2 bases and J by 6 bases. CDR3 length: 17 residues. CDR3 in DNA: TGTGCCAGCAGCTTACGAACTAGCGGGATAGGGAGCAATGAGCAGTTCTTC. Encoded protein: CASSLRTSGIGSNEQFF.